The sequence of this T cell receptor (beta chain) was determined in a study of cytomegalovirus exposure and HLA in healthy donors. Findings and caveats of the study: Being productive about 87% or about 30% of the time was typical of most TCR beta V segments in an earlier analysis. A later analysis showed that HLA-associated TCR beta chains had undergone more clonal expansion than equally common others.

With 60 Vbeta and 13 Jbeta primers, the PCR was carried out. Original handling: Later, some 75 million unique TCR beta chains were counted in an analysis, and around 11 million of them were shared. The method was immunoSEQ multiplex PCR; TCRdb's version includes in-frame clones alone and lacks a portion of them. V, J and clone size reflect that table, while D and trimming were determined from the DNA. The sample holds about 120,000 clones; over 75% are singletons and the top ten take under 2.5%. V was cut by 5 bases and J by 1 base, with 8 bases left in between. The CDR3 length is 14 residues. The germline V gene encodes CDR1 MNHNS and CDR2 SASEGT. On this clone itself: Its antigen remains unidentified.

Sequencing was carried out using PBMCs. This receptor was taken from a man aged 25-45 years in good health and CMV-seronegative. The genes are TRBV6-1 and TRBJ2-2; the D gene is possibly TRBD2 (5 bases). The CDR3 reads CASSLAGNTGELFF. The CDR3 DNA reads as TGTGCCAGCAGTCTTGCGGGGAACACCGGGGAGCTGTTTTTT.